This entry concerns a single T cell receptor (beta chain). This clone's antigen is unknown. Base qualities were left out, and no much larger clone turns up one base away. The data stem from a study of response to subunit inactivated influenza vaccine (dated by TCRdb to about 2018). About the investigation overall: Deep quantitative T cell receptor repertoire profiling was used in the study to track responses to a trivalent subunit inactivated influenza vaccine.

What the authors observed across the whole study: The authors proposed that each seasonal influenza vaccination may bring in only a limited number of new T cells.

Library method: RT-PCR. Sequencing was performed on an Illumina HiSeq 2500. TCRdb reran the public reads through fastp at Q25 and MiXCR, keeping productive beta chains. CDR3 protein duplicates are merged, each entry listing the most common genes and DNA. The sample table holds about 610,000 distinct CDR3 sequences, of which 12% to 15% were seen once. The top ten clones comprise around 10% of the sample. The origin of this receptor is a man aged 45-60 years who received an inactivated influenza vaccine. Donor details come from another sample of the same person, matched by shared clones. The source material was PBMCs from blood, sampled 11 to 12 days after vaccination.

The CDR3 amino acid sequence is: CASSLPANTGELFF. The sequenced DNA is TGTGCCAGCAGTTTACCGGCGAACACCGGGGAGCTGTTTTTT. This receptor chain uses TRBV12-3 or TRBV12-4 and TRBJ2-2; the D gene assignment is ambiguous. Cut back by 2 bases and 0 bases, the V and J ends lie 4 bases apart. From the cysteine up to the phenylalanine, the CDR3 has a length of 14 residues. The entry retains the CDR3 DNA only, 42 bases that are in frame from base 1.